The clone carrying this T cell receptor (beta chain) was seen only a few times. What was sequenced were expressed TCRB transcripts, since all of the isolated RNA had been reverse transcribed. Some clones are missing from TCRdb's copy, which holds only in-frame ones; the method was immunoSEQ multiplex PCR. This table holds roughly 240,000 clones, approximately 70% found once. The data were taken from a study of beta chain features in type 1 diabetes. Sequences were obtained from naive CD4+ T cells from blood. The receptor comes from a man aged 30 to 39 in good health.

The CDR3 sequence: CASSGQPYNEQFF. The CDR3 DNA reads TGTGCCAGCAGTGGACAGCCTTACAATGAGCAGTTCTTC. J is TRBJ2-1 and V is TRBV2; weak D call: TRBD1 (5 bases). Germline V gene sequence: CDR1 SNHLY, CDR2 FYNNEI. Trimming removed 4 bases at V and 4 bases at J, with 8 bases between. CDR3 length equals 13 residues. The whole variable domain, remainder taken from reference TRBV2 and TRBJ2-1, is EPEVTQTPSHQVTQMGQEVILRCVPISNHLYFYWYRQILGQKVEFLVSFYNNEISEKSEIFDDQFSVERPDGSNFTLKIRSTKLEDSAMYFCASSGQPYNEQFFGPGTRLTVL.